A single sample is the source of the 4 T cell receptor beta chains below, sequenced in a study of human T cells and chemical hapten exposure. TCRdb called the RACE reads again in MiXCR, with one record for every CDR3 protein. The profile shows roughly 49,000 distinct CDR3 sequences, around 4% of them singletons. The sample's time point: healthy volunteer bleed at 2 weeks. The authors' total RNA extraction used unfractionated whole blood. The sample was whole blood. Every receptor here comes from a female donor in good health. Some clones in this sample may be carry-over from other donors' samples.

This clonotype was counted ten times or more. V gene TRBV12-3 or TRBV12-4 combines with J gene TRBJ2-3, with D perhaps matching TRBD1 or TRBD2 (6 bases each). V gave up 5 bases and J gave up 3 bases, with 18 bases separating them. The CDR3 runs to 16 residues. DNA for the CDR3: TGTGCCAGCAGTGCCTTCCGGGGGCTGGAGACAGATACGCAGTATTTT. The encoded protein is CASSAFRGLETDTQYF.

This clonotype was seen repeatedly, ten times or more. The chain links TRBV18 to TRBJ1-5; D possibly corresponds to TRBD1 (5 bases). The CDR3 length is 15 residues. Germline loops: CDR1 KGHSH, CDR2 LQKENI. V lost 1 base to trimming and J lost 2 bases, with 9 bases between them. This CDR3 is CASSPRGVGNQPQHF. The CDR3 coding sequence is TGTGCCAGCTCACCACGGGGGGTCGGCAATCAGCCCCAGCATTTT.

This clonotype was counted ten times or more. The chain has TRBV9 and TRBJ1-2; no firm D call. Trimming took 4 bases from V and 0 from J, leaving 13 bases between them. The CDR3 has 15 amino acids. Germline CDR1 reads SGDLS; CDR2 reads YYNGEE. CDR3 in DNA: TGTGCCAGCAGCCCTCCCGGACGGCCTAACTATGGCTACACCTTC. Translation: CASSPPGRPNYGYTF.

This clonotype has at least ten counts. The chain couples TRBV3-1 to TRBJ2-1; 7 bases fit TRBD1. The ends lost 2 bases at V and 13 bases at J; junction bases unmatched: 8. Germline V gene lookup returns CDR1 LGHDT and CDR2 YNNKEL (reference sequence). CDR3 length equals 13 residues. The CDR3 bases are TGTGCCAGCAGCCAACCGACAGGGATTGGTCAGTTCTTC. Its translation is CASSQPTGIGQFF.